This T cell receptor beta chain stems from a study of cytomegalovirus exposure and HLA in healthy donors. The PCR contained 60 Vbeta and 13 Jbeta primers. Some clones are missing from TCRdb's copy, which holds only in-frame ones; the method was immunoSEQ multiplex PCR. Found here are approximately 140,000 clones, roughly four fifths of them singletons; the top ten hold over 1%. The material sequenced was PBMCs. This TCR was recovered from a boy aged 5 to 17 in good health and CMV-seronegative.

CDR3 bases: TGTGCCAGCGCGGGGGGTGGGGAGCAGTTCTTC. Translating gives CASAGGGEQFF. The chain couples TRBV7-6 to TRBJ2-1, with 8 bases matching TRBD2. The CDR3 runs 11 residues. Looked up from germline, CDR1 is SGHVS and CDR2 is FNYEAQ. J gave up 10 bases and V 8 bases, and 4 bases lay outside the gene matches.